The 15 T cell receptor beta chains given below trace back to one sample, sequenced in a study of neoadjuvant nivolumab and ipilimumab in lung cancer. Data came from immunoSEQ multiplex PCR; TCRdb stores just in-frame clones and leaves some out. The table has 10,000 to 15,000 clones, around 70% seen once; the top ten hold about 25%. Sequencing used peripheral blood, obtained after neoadjuvant nivolumab, alone or with ipilimumab, at or shortly before surgery. These receptor sequences come from an adult with non-small cell lung cancer.

The chain employs TRBV30 and TRBJ2-1, with 10 bases aligning to TRBD2. V was clipped by 3 bases and J by 5 bases; unmatched bases: 1. Per germline, CDR1 GTSNPN and CDR2 SVGIG (reference sequence). CDR3 length: 13 amino acids. Here the CDR3 DNA reads TGTGCCTGGAGCACTAGCGGGAACAATGAGCAGTTCTTC. It yields the protein CAWSTSGNNEQFF. The full variable domain, completed using reference TRBV30 and TRBJ2-1, is SQTIHQWPATLVQPVGSPLSLECTVEGTSNPNLYWYRQAAGRGLQLLFYSVGIGQISSEVPQNLSASRPQDRQFILSSKKLLLSDSGFYLCAWSTSGNNEQFFGPGTRLTVL.

The V call is TRBV25-1, the J call TRBJ2-7; 8 nucleotides align to TRBD1. The CDR3 runs 12 residues. Germline assignment: CDR1 MGHDK and CDR2 SYGVNS. With V trimmed by 4 bases and J by 8 bases, 4 bases remained unmatched. The CDR3 bases are TGTGCCAGCAGTGGCGGACAGGGTAAGCAGTACTTC. Amino acids: CASSGGQGKQYF.

The chain carries TRBV18 and TRBJ2-7; 10 nucleotides match TRBD2. The CDR3 is made up of 16 amino acids. Germline assignment: CDR1 KGHSH and CDR2 LQKENI. The V and J ends lost 2 bases and 0 bases, in that order; junction bases with no gene match: 4. CDR3 amino acids: CASSPRASGSSYEQYF. The CDR3 nucleotides read TGTGCCAGCTCACCAAGGGCTAGCGGGAGCTCCTACGAGCAGTACTTC.

The V gene is TRBV9, the J gene TRBJ2-5, with TRBD2 matching over 7 bases. The CDR3 contains 13 residues. Germline V gives CDR1 SGDLS, CDR2 YYNGEE. J gave up 5 bases and V 6 bases, and 7 bases lay outside the gene matches. The CDR3 sequence is CASTSAGDETQYF. The CDR3 DNA follows: TGTGCCAGCACCTCTGCGGGAGACGAGACCCAGTACTTC.

This clone was observed a handful of times. V usage is TRBV11-3 and J usage is TRBJ2-1; 7 bases line up with TRBD1. The V gene's germline CDR1 is SGHNT and CDR2 YENEEA. V lost 0 bases and J lost 14; bases outside the gene matches: 4. There are 12 residues in the CDR3. CDR3 sequence reads: CASSLDPTGEFF. CDR3 DNA: TGTGCCAGCAGCTTAGATCCTACAGGGGAGTTCTTC.

The chain recombines TRBV5-5 with TRBJ2-7; 10 nucleotides match TRBD2. Losses at the gene ends were 2 bases for V and 0 bases for J; bases not matched to a gene: 5. Per the germline V gene, CDR1 is SGHKS and CDR2 is YYEKEE (reference sequence). The CDR3 is made up of 16 amino acids. CDR3 in DNA: TGTGCCAGCAGCTTCAATAGCGGGAGGAGCTCCTACGAGCAGTACTTC. Protein product: CASSFNSGRSSYEQYF. Drawing the rest from reference TRBV5-5 and TRBJ2-7, the complete variable domain is DAGVTQSPTHLIKTRGQQVTLRCSPISGHKSVSWYQQVLGQGPQFIFQYYEKEERGRGNFPDRFSARQFPNYSSELNVNALLLGDSALYLCASSFNSGRSSYEQYFGPGTRLTVT.

The chain uses TRBV6-5 and TRBJ1-1, with a possible D match to TRBD1 (5 bases). The CDR3 spans 14 residues. The V end was cut by 4 bases, the J end by 0 bases, with 9 bases between. Looked up from germline, CDR1 is MNHEY and CDR2 is SVGAGI. The CDR3 nucleotides are TGTGCCAGCAGTTCGGGACGTATGAACACTGAAGCTTTCTTT. Its protein product is CASSSGRMNTEAFF.

This clone occurred once. The chain recombines TRBV29-1 with TRBJ2-6, with D perhaps matching TRBD1 (6 bases). Germline-derived CDR1 and CDR2 are SQVTM and ANQGSEA. V dropped 2 bases and J dropped 0 bases, with 14 bases sitting between them. The CDR3 is made up of 17 amino acids. The CDR3 sequence is CSVESDQGLSGANVLTF. CDR3 DNA sequence: TGCAGCGTTGAATCAGACCAGGGGCTCTCTGGGGCCAACGTCCTGACTTTC.

V gene TRBV30 combines with J gene TRBJ2-5; TRBD2 is a possible D gene (6 bases). Germline CDR1 is GTSNPN and CDR2 is SVGIG (reference sequence). Deletions cut 2 bases from V and 2 bases from J, with 12 bases between. This CDR3 has 14 residues. CDR3 DNA sequence: TGTGCCTGGAGTCGAGCGGGCTTACAAGAGACCCAGTACTTC. It yields the protein CAWSRAGLQETQYF.

The chain has TRBV27 and TRBJ2-5, with 8 bases that match TRBD2. Germline loops: CDR1 MNHEY, CDR2 SMNVEV (reference sequence). Germline trimming cut 2 bases from V and 2 bases from J; bases unmatched to any gene: 4. The CDR3 has 15 amino acids. The CDR3 DNA sequence: TGTGCCAGCAGTTTAAGCGGGAGCGGGCAAGAGACCCAGTACTTC. Encoded protein: CASSLSGSGQETQYF.

The chain uses TRBV2 and TRBJ2-7, with TRBD1 matching 9 bases. Trimming took 8 bases from V and 6 from J; bases not matched to a gene: 5. Germline values: CDR1 SNHLY, CDR2 FYNNEI. The CDR3 length is 12 residues. The CDR3 region is CASRGQGREQYF. CDR3 DNA: TGTGCCAGCCGGGGACAGGGACGCGAGCAGTACTTC.

V gene TRBV6-1 combines with J gene TRBJ2-7, with TRBD2 matching over 10 bases. Germline V gives CDR1 MNHNS, CDR2 SASEGT. This CDR3 spans 14 amino acids. V lost 5 bases and J lost 3; bases outside the gene matches: 4. The CDR3 DNA follows: TGTGCCAGCAGTACTAGCGGGGACCTCTACGAGCAGTACTTC. This encodes CASSTSGDLYEQYF.

This clone was observed a few times. The genes are TRBV5-8 and TRBJ1-3, with D hard to call. V was pared by 0 bases and J by 8 bases, with 9 bases between. Germline values: CDR1 SGHTS, CDR2 YDEGEE. The CDR3 spans 13 residues. This CDR3 reads CASSLGVRDTIYF. The CDR3 DNA reads TGTGCCAGCAGCTTGGGGGTGCGGGACACCATATATTTT.

This rearrangement joins TRBV6-5 to TRBJ2-5; D unresolved. The V gene's germline CDR1 is MNHEY and CDR2 SVGAGI. Trimming pared 2 bases from V and 5 bases from J, leaving 6 bases between. The CDR3 spans 12 residues. The CDR3 region has the DNA TGTGCCAGCAGTTACGGTGGGGAGACCCAGTACTTC. As protein: CASSYGGETQYF.

The chain recombines TRBV19 with TRBJ1-5; tentative D call: TRBD1 (6 bases). The CDR3 loop spans 15 amino acids. V was shortened by 7 bases and J by 7 bases, with 20 bases between the two germline ends. Germline V gives CDR1 LNHDA, CDR2 SQIVND (reference sequence). This CDR3 is CASTILQGSEQPQHF. CDR3 in DNA: TGTGCCAGTACCATACTACAGGGTTCGGAACAGCCCCAGCATTTT.